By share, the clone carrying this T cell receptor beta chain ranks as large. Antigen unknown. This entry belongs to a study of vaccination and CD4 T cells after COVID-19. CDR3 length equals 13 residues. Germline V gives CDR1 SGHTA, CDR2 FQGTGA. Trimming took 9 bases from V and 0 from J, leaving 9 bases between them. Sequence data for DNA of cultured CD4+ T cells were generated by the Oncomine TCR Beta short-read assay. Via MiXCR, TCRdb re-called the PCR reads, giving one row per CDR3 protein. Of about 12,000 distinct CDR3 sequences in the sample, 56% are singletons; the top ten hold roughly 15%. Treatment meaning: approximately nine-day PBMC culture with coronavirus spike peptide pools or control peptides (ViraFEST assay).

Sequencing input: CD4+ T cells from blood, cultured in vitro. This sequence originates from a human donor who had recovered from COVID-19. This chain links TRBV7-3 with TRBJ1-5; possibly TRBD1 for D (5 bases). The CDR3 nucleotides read TGTGCCAGGGGACCTTATAGCAATCAGCCCCAGCATTTT. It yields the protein CARGPYSNQPQHF.